The present TCR beta chain was sequenced within a study of blood T cell repertoires in COVID-19. Sequencing was performed with immunoSEQ multiplex PCR; in TCRdb, only in-frame clones are kept and a portion is missing. The top ten clones hold approximately 2.1% of a sample with 200,000 to 250,000 clones, roughly 82% of them seen once. V lost 2 bases, J lost 1 base, and 11 bases lay in between. From germline, CDR1 is MDHEN and CDR2 SYDVKM. The CDR3 covers 15 residues. This receptor was obtained from a woman between 45 and 60 years old who had recovered from COVID-19. What was sequenced was PBMCs or T cells enriched from blood (not recorded which). J is TRBJ1-1 and V is TRBV28, with D tentatively TRBD1 (5 bases). The CDR3 loop is CASSLLDRPNTEAFF. CDR3 sequence (DNA): TGTGCCAGCAGTTTACTTGACAGACCGAACACTGAAGCTTTCTTT.